A single sample gave rise to the 7 T cell receptor beta chains below, sequenced in a study of shared clonotypes between healthy human individuals. CD8 cells regarded as naive lacked CD45RO, were positively chosen for CCR7, and omitted terminally differentiated effector memory CD45RA+ cells. Sequencing was performed with immunoSEQ multiplex PCR; in TCRdb, only in-frame clones are kept and a portion is missing. The data show around 560,000 clones, approximately 96% seen once. The sequencing sample was made of naive CD8+ T cells sorted from blood. The source of these receptors is a woman aged 25-40 years in good health.

In DNA, the CDR3 is TGTGCCAGCAGTTTATTTCGGGGTTACACTGAAGCTTTCTTT. Translated, it gives CASSLFRGYTEAFF. This chain connects TRBV27 to TRBJ1-1; D not certain. The CDR3 loop spans 14 amino acids. CDR1 and CDR2 (germline): MNHEY, SMNVEV (reference sequence). V gave up 1 base and J gave up 3 bases, with 9 bases separating them.

This rearrangement joins TRBV27 to TRBJ1-2; D is ambiguous. Trimming took 2 bases from V and 0 from J, leaving 10 bases between them. This CDR3 comprises 15 residues. Per the germline V gene, CDR1 is MNHEY and CDR2 is SMNVEV (reference sequence). The CDR3 spells CASSLSLAANYGYTF. CDR3 bases: TGTGCCAGCAGTTTAAGTCTTGCAGCTAACTATGGCTACACCTTC.

The chain has TRBV6-5 and TRBJ1-1; D uncertain. Germline lookup yields CDR1 MNHEY and CDR2 SVGAGI. This CDR3 has 11 residues. V was clipped by 1 base and J by 11 bases, with 8 bases between them. The CDR3 sequence is CASSYLGMAFF. The CDR3 DNA is TGTGCCAGCAGTTACTTGGGGATGGCTTTCTTT.

This clone has just one count. The chain couples TRBV7-9 to TRBJ2-5; tentatively, D is TRBD2 (6 bases). V dropped 5 bases and J dropped 3 bases, with 10 bases sitting between them. Germline assignment: CDR1 SEHNR and CDR2 FQNEAQ (reference sequence). This CDR3 contains 13 residues. The CDR3 here is CASSRLEKETQYF. Here the CDR3 DNA reads TGTGCCAGCAGCAGACTAGAAAAAGAGACCCAGTACTTC.

V is TRBV18 and J is TRBJ2-3, with D unclear. The CDR3 spans 14 residues. V lost 0 bases, J lost 4 bases, and 8 bases lay in between. Germline V gene data show CDR1 as KGHSH and CDR2 as LQKENI. Here the CDR3 DNA reads TGTGCCAGCTCACCACCGTTAGAACCAGATACGCAGTATTTT. Translated, it gives CASSPPLEPDTQYF.

The chain recombines TRBV4-1 with TRBJ2-7; D is unclear. Trimming stripped 3 bases from V and 3 bases from J, with 9 bases between. From germline, CDR1 is MGHRA and CDR2 YSYEKL. This CDR3 is 13 amino acids long. This CDR3 is CASSHRQNYEQYF. DNA for the CDR3: TGCGCCAGCAGCCACCGACAAAACTACGAGCAGTACTTC.

This clone was recorded once. V and J are TRBV15 and TRBJ1-4; no clear D. The V and J ends lost 1 base and 0 bases respectively, with 6 bases between them. Germline-derived CDR1 and CDR2 are LNHNV and YYDKDF (reference sequence). There are 15 residues in the CDR3. The CDR3 sequence: CATSRGEATNEKLFF. CDR3 DNA sequence: TGTGCCACCAGCAGAGGGGAGGCAACTAATGAAAAACTGTTTTTT.